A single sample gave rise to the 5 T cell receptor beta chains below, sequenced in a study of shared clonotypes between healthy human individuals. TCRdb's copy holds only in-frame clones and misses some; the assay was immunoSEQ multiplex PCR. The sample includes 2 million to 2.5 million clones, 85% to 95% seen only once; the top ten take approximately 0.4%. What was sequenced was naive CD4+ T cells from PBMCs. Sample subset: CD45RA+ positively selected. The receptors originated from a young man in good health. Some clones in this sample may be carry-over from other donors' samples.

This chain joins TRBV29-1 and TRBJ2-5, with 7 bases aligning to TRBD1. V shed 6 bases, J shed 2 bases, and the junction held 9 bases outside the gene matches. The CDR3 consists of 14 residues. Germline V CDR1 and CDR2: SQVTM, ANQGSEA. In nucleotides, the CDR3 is TGCAGCGTCGACACAGGGGTAAAACAAGAGACCCAGTACTTC. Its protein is CSVDTGVKQETQYF.

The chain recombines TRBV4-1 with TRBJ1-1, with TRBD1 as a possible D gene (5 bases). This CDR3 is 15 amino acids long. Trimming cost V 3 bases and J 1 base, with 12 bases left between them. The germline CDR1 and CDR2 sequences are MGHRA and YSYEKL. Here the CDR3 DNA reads TGCGCCAGCAGCCATGGCCGGGACGGGAACACTGAAGCTTTCTTT. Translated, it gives CASSHGRDGNTEAFF.

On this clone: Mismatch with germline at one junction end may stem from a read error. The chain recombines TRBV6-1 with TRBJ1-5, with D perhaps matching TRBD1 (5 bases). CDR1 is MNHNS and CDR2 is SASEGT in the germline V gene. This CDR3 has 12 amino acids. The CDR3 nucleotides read TGTGCCAGCAGAGAAGGGGATCAGCCCCAGCATTTT. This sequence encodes CASREGDQPQHF.

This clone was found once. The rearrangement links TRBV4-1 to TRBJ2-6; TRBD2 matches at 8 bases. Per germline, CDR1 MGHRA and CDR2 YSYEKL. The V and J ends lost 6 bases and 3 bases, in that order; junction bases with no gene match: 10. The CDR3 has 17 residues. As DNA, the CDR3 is TGCGCCAGCAGTCCGGGACTAGGTATTGATGGGGCCAACGTCCTGACTTTC. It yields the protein CASSPGLGIDGANVLTF.

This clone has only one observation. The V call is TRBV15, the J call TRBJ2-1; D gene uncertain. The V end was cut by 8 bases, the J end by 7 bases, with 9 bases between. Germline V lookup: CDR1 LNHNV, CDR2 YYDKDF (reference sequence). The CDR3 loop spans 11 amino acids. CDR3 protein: CATGIYNEQFF. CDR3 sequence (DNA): TGTGCCACCGGCATATATAATGAGCAGTTCTTC.